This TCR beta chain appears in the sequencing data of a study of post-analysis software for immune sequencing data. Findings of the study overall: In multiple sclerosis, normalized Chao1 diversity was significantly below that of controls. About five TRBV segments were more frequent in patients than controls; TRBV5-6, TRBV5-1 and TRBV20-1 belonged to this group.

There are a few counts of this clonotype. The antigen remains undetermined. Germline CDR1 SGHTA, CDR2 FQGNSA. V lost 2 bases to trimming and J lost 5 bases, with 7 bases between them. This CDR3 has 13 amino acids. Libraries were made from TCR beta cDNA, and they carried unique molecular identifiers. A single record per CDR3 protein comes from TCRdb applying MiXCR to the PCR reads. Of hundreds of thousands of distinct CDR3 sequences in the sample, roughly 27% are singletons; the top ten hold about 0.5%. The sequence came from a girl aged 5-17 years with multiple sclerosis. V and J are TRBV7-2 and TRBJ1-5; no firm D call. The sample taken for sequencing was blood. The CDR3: CASSLILDQPQHF. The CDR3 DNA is TGTGCCAGCAGCTTAATACTCGATCAGCCCCAGCATTTT.